This note documents a single TCR beta chain sequence. Other DNA sequences of this sample code for an identical CDR3. V was trimmed by 8 bases and J by 0 bases, leaving 13 bases between them. The CDR3 contains 15 residues. Germline loops: CDR1 MNHEY, CDR2 SVGAGI. Original methodology: Estimation of nucleated cell counts was performed using reference gene primer amplification. Method: immunoSEQ multiplex PCR; TCRdb's copy keeps in-frame clones and lacks some. The V and J calls and clone size come from that table; D and trimming were worked out from the DNA. This table holds 60,000 to 85,000 clones, around 86% found once. This sample stems from a study of blood T cell repertoires in COVID-19. Study details: The United States, Italy and Spain were the sources of the acute and convalescent COVID-19 samples. PBMCs, B-cell-depleted T cells, or T cells provided the cDNA or gDNA that made up the material.

The clonotype originates from a human donor in a cohort sampled during active COVID-19. Source material: peripheral blood. The chain couples TRBV6-5 to TRBJ1-4, with D perhaps matching TRBD1 (5 bases). CDR3 amino acids: CASSPGPATNEKLFF. In nucleotides, the CDR3 is TGTGCCAGCTCGCCAGGGCCAGCAACTAATGAAAAACTGTTTTTT.